The 17 T cell receptor beta chains given below trace back to one sample, sequenced in a study of healthy donors' naive CD4 and CD8 T cells. A linear amplification protocol produced the TCR libraries from 450 to 500 ng of total RNA. One entry per CDR3 protein results from TCRdb running MiXCR on the reads. The repertoire includes around 200,000 distinct CDR3 sequences, over 60% of them detected once, and less than 2.5% sits in the top ten. Sequencing was done on a sample of naive CD4+ and CD8+ T cells sorted from blood, pooled from several donors. These receptors all come from a pool of human donors in good health; the sample pools cells from several healthy donors.

In its sample, this clonotype was seen once. In nucleotides, the CDR3 is TGCAGCGTTGAATTGACCGGACCTACCCTAGATACGCAGTATTTT. Translation gives CSVELTGPTLDTQYF. The rearrangement joins TRBV29-1 to TRBJ2-3; unclear D gene. The CDR3 loop spans 15 amino acids. Trimming took 2 bases from V and 5 from J, leaving 17 bases between them. Germline V gene data show CDR1 as SQVTM and CDR2 as ANQGSEA.

V gene TRBV6-2 or TRBV6-3 combines with J gene TRBJ1-1, with 9 nucleotides matching TRBD1. Losses at the gene ends were 2 bases for V and 6 bases for J; bases not matched to a gene: 4. CDR3 length: 14 amino acids. Germline assignment: CDR1 MNHEY and CDR2 SVGEGT. In nucleotides, the CDR3 is TGTGCCAGCAGTTACCGGGACAGGGACCCTGAAGCTTTCTTT. It yields the protein CASSYRDRDPEAFF.

V and J are TRBV29-1 and TRBJ2-3; unclear D gene. The V end was cut by 0 bases, the J end by 5 bases, with 9 bases between. CDR1 SQVTM and CDR2 ANQGSEA come from the germline V gene. The CDR3 has 13 amino acids. The CDR3, as DNA: TGCAGCGTTGAAGATCTTCAACTAGATACGCAGTATTTT. This translates into CSVEDLQLDTQYF.

The chain carries TRBV6-6 and TRBJ1-2; D uncertain. The CDR3 spans 14 residues. The germline V and J ends were trimmed by 0 bases and 8 bases, with 13 bases remaining between them. The germline V gene has CDR1 MNHNY and CDR2 SVGAGI (reference sequence). CDR3 nucleotide sequence: TGTGCCAGCAGTTACTCGGGTCGTGTGCGAGGCTACACCTTC. This gives the protein CASSYSGRVRGYTF.

This chain uses TRBV6-5 with TRBJ1-6; possible D gene TRBD1, 5 bases. CDR3 size: 14 residues. From germline, CDR1 is MNHEY and CDR2 SVGAGI. The V end was cut by 8 bases, the J end by 9 bases, with 17 bases between. For the CDR3, the DNA is TGTGCCAGCGGATACCAAATGGGGGGTTCACCCCTCCACTTT. It translates to CASGYQMGGSPLHF.

V is TRBV14 and J is TRBJ1-1; no clear D gene. In germline, CDR1 is SGHDN, CDR2 FVKESK. The CDR3 has 15 residues. Trimming removed 1 base at V and 5 bases at J, with 14 bases between. CDR3 in amino acids: CASSQVLGPGTEAFF. The CDR3, as DNA: TGTGCCAGCAGCCAAGTGCTCGGCCCGGGGACTGAAGCTTTCTTT.

V usage is TRBV6-6 and J usage is TRBJ2-1; 8 bases are a match to TRBD1. The CDR3 covers 16 residues. V gave up 2 bases and J gave up 0 bases; unmatched junction bases: 3. The germline V gene has CDR1 MNHNY and CDR2 SVGAGI (reference sequence). Written as DNA, the CDR3 is TGTGCCAGCAGTTACAACAGGGGGAGCTCCTACAATGAGCAGTTCTTC. Protein sequence: CASSYNRGSSYNEQFF.

V and J are TRBV5-1 and TRBJ1-2; 7 bases line up with TRBD1. This CDR3 is built from 14 residues. Germline lookup yields CDR1 SGHRS and CDR2 YFSETQ. With 5 bases clipped from V and 4 bases from J, the junction kept 8 bases outside the gene matches. The CDR3 region has the DNA TGCGCCAGCAGATTAAATACAGGGGCCTATGGCTACACCTTC. Its protein is CASRLNTGAYGYTF.

The V gene is TRBV6-5, the J gene TRBJ2-1; 11 nucleotides agree with TRBD2. V was pared by 0 bases and J by 4 bases, with 5 bases of the junction left unmatched. The CDR3 loop spans 17 amino acids. Germline loops: CDR1 MNHEY, CDR2 SVGAGI. The DNA of the CDR3 is TGTGCCAGCAGTTACTCTCCATTAGCGGGAGGGTACAATGAGCAGTTCTTC. Its protein product is CASSYSPLAGGYNEQFF.

CDR3 in DNA: TGTGCCAGCAGTTTAGAGGGAAACACCATATATTTT. It encodes CASSLEGNTIYF. This chain connects TRBV12-3 or TRBV12-4 to TRBJ1-3; D gene ambiguous. Trimming stripped 1 base from V and 4 bases from J, with 2 bases between. The CDR3 contains 12 residues.

The rearrangement links TRBV11-2 to TRBJ2-1; D remains ambiguous. The CDR3 is made up of 14 amino acids. V shed 0 bases and J shed 5 bases, with 8 bases lying between them. CDR1 and CDR2 (germline): SGHAT, FQNNGV. As DNA, the CDR3 is TGTGCCAGCAGCTTAGACGGAACAAACAATGAGCAGTTCTTC. Translation gives CASSLDGTNNEQFF. The full variable domain, completed using reference TRBV11-2 and TRBJ2-1, is EAGVAQSPRYKIIEKRQSVAFWCNPISGHATLYWYQQILGQGPKLLIQFQNNGVVDDSQLPKDRFSAERLKGVDSTLKIQPAKLEDSAVYLCASSLDGTNNEQFFGPGTRLTVL.

The J gene is TRBJ1-4, the V gene TRBV29-1, with 9 bases identical to TRBD1. This CDR3 region has 15 residues. The germline CDR1 and CDR2 sequences are SQVTM and ANQGSEA. Trimming cost V 3 bases and J 7 bases; bases outside gene matches: 9. The CDR3 coding sequence is TGCAGCGTTGACCTTACCGGGACAGGGAGTGAAAAACTGTTTTTT. Its protein product is CSVDLTGTGSEKLFF.

The table lists this clonotype with a few counts. The chain recombines TRBV6-6 with TRBJ2-3; no reliable D call. Germline V gives CDR1 MNHNY, CDR2 SVGAGI (reference sequence). Trimming cost V 0 bases and J 0 bases, with 7 bases left between them. The CDR3 is 15 amino acids. The CDR3, as DNA: TGTGCCAGCAGTTACTCGAGCGCCAGCACAGATACGCAGTATTTT. It codes for CASSYSSASTDTQYF.

This clonotype was detected a few times. The gene calls are TRBV29-1 and TRBJ2-7, with unresolved D. V was pared by 3 bases and J by 0 bases, with 9 bases between. Germline loops: CDR1 SQVTM, CDR2 ANQGSEA. This CDR3 region has 13 residues. CDR3 protein: CSVDSGSSYEQYF. The DNA of the CDR3 is TGCAGCGTTGATTCGGGTAGCTCCTACGAGCAGTACTTC.

This clonotype is a singleton in its sample. The V gene is TRBV13, the J gene TRBJ2-7; tentatively, D is TRBD1 (6 bases). Germline V gene data show CDR1 as PRHDT and CDR2 as FYEKMQ (reference sequence). Trimming took off 0 bases at V and 1 base at J, with 10 bases between the two ends. The CDR3 extends over 15 amino acids. CDR3 in amino acids: CASSLGRDTSYEQYF. The CDR3 DNA reads as TGTGCCAGCAGCTTAGGCCGGGACACTTCCTACGAGCAGTACTTC.

The J gene is TRBJ2-1, the V gene TRBV19, with 11 nucleotides matching TRBD2. The CDR3 spans 13 residues. V shed 6 bases, J shed 6 bases, and the junction held 1 base outside the gene matches. From germline, CDR1 is LNHDA and CDR2 SQIVND (reference sequence). CDR3 protein: CASRLAGANEQFF. In nucleotides, the CDR3 is TGTGCCAGTAGACTAGCGGGGGCCAATGAGCAGTTCTTC.

The chain uses TRBV6-2 or TRBV6-3 and TRBJ2-1; D gene unclear. This CDR3 is built from 15 residues. The V gene lost 2 bases and the J gene lost 5 bases, with 13 bases spanning the gap. Germline CDR1 is MNHEY and CDR2 is SVGEGT. The CDR3 DNA follows: TGTGCCAGCAGTTACGGGCAGTTGTTCGACAATGAGCAGTTCTTC. As protein: CASSYGQLFDNEQFF.